The following is a T cell receptor (beta chain) sequence with its context. This sample was included in a study of T cell responses to AZD1222 COVID-19 vaccine. Profiled with immunoSEQ multiplex PCR; TCRdb holds only in-frame clones, not every one. The top ten clones hold roughly 20% of a sample with approximately 70,000 clones, 85% of them seen once. V was shortened by 5 bases and J by 2 bases, with 14 bases between the two germline ends. Germline V CDR1 and CDR2: MNHEY, SVGAGI. The length of the CDR3 is 15 residues. The V call is TRBV6-5, the J call TRBJ2-3; D is unclear. The sequences come from peripheral blood, collected on day 0 of AZD1222 vaccination. The sequence came from an adult in good health. DNA of the CDR3: TGTGCCAGCAGTCCGCTTACCCAGGTCACAGATACGCAGTATTTT. This encodes CASSPLTQVTDTQYF.